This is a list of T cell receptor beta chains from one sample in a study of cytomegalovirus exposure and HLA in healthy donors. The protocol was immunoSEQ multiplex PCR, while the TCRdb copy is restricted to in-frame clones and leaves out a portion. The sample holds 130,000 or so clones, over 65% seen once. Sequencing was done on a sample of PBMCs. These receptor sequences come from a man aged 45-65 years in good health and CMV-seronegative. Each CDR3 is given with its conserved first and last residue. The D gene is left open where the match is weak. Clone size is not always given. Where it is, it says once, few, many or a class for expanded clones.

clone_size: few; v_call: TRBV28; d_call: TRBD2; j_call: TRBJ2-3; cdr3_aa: CASSTGLAGIGDTQYF; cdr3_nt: TGTGCCAGCAGTACGGGACTAGCGGGAATTGGGGATACGCAGTATTTT
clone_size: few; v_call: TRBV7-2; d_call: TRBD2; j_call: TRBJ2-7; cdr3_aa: CASSEGLDYEQYF; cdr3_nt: TGTGCCAGCAGCGAGGGACTAGACTACGAGCAGTACTTC
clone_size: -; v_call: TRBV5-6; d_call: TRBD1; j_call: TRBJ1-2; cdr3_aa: CASRPDRVDGYTF; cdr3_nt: TGTGCCAGCAGACCGGACAGGGTGGATGGCTACACCTTC
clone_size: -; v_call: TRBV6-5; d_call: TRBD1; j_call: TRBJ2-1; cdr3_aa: CASSPRQGARNEQFF; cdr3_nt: TGTGCCAGCAGTCCCCGACAGGGGGCTCGCAATGAGCAGTTCTTC
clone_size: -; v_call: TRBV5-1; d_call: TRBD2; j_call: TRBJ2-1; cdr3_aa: CASSATHSGRAYEQFF; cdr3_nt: TGCGCCAGCAGCGCTACTCATAGCGGGAGGGCCTATGAGCAGTTCTTC
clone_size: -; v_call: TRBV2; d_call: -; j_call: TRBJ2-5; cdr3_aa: CASNREAQETQYF; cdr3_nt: TGTGCCAGTAACAGGGAAGCTCAAGAGACCCAGTACTTC
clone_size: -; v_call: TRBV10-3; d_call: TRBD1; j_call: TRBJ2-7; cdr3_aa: CAISGRTGEPYF; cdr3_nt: TGTGCCATCAGTGGACGGACAGGGGAGCCGTACTTC
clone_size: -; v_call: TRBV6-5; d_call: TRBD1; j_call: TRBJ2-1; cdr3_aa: CASSYDTGGGNEQFF; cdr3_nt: TGTGCCAGCAGTTACGATACAGGGGGTGGCAATGAGCAGTTCTTC
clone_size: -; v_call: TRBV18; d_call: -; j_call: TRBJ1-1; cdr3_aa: CASSPQDRNTEAFF; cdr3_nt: TGTGCCAGCTCACCCCAGGACAGGAACACTGAAGCTTTCTTT
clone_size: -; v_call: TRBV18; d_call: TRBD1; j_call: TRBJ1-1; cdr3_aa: CASSPSSGTGGLKAFF; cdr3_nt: TGTGCCAGCTCCCCATCTTCCGGGACAGGGGGACTGAAAGCTTTCTTT
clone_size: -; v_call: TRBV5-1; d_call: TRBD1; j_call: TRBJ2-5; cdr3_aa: CASSRTLQGARETQYF; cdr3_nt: TGCGCCAGCAGCCGAACTCTCCAGGGGGCGAGAGAGACCCAGTACTTC
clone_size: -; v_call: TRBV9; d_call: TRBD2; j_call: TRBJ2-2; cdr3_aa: CAAGAGGSTGELFF; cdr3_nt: TGTGCCGCGGGAGCGGGAGGATCCACCGGGGAGCTGTTTTTT
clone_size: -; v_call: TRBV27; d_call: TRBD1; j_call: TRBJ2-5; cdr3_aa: CASRQRWGTGGRETQYF; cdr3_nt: TGTGCCAGCCGCCAGAGGTGGGGGACAGGGGGCCGGGAGACCCAGTACTTC
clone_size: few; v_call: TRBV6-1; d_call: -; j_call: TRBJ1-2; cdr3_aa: CASSPGHSVSYTF; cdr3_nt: TGTGCCAGCAGCCCGGGACACAGTGTGAGCTACACCTTC
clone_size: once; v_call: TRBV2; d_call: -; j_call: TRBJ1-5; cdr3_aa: CASSGGGGFQPQHF; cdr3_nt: TGTGCCAGCAGTGGGGGGGGAGGGTTTCAGCCCCAGCATTTT
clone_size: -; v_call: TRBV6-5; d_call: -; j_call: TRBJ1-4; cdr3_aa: CASRRDRTDEKLFF; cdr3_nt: TGTGCCAGCAGGCGCGACCGGACAGATGAAAAACTGTTTTTT
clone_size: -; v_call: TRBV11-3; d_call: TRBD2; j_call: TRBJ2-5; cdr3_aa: CASSPGTGLAGGQETQYF; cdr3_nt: TGTGCCAGCAGCCCAGGGACTGGACTAGCGGGAGGGCAAGAGACCCAGTACTTC
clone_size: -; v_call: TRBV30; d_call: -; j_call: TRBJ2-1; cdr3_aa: CAWSRSAGFNEQFF; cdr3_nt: TGTGCCTGGAGTCGATCGGCAGGTTTTAATGAGCAGTTCTTC
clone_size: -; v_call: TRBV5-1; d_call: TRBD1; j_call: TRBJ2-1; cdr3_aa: CASSLTGQGAIEQFF; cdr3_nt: TGCGCCAGCAGCTTGACGGGACAGGGGGCAATTGAGCAGTTCTTC
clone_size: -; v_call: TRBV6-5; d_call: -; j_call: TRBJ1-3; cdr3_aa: CASAEGARTGNTIYF; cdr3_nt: TGTGCCAGCGCTGAGGGCGCGAGAACTGGAAACACCATATATTTT
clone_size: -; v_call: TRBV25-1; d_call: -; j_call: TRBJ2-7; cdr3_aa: CASSASGFSYEQYF; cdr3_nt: TGTGCCAGCAGTGCTTCAGGCTTCTCCTACGAGCAGTACTTC
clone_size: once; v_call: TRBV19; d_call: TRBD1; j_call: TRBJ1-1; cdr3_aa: CASRVRGQNTEAFF; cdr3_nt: TGTGCCAGTAGGGTCAGGGGGCAGAACACTGAAGCTTTCTTT
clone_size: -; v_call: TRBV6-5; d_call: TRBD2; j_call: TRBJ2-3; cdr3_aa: CASSLLAGGRADTQYF; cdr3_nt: TGTGCCAGCAGTTTGCTAGCGGGAGGTCGTGCAGATACGCAGTATTTT
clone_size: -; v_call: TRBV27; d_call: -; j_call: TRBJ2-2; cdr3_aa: CASSLREQGPPGELFF; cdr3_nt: TGTGCCAGCAGTTTACGGGAGCAGGGTCCGCCCGGGGAGCTGTTTTTT
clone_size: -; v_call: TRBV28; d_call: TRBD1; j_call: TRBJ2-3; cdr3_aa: CASSWSGTGGGTDTQYF; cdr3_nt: TGTGCCAGCAGTTGGTCCGGGACAGGGGGCGGCACAGATACGCAGTATTTT
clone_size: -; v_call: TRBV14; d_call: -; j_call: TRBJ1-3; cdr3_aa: CASSQREPGRHSGNTIYF; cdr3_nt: TGTGCCAGCAGCCAGAGGGAGCCTGGACGGCACTCTGGAAACACCATATATTTT
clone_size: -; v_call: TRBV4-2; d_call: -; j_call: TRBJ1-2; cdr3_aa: CASSQEQNYGYTF; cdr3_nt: TGTGCCAGCAGCCAAGAACAAAACTATGGCTACACCTTC
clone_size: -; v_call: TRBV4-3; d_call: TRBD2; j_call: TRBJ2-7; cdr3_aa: CASSQGLAGGSYEQYF; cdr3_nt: TGCGCCAGCAGCCAGGGACTAGCGGGAGGGTCCTACGAGCAGTACTTC
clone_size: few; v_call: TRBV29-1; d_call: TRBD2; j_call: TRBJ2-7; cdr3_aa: CSVVVAGEKGAYEQYF; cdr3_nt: TGCAGCGTCGTGGTAGCGGGAGAGAAAGGGGCCTACGAGCAGTACTTC
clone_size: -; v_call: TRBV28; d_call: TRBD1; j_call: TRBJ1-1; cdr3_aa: CASSSAGTALNTEAFF; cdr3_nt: TGTGCCAGCAGTTCAGCCGGGACAGCTCTGAACACTGAAGCTTTCTTT
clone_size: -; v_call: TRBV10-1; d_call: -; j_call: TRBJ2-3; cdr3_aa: CASSESGAPTDTQYF; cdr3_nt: TGCGCCAGCAGTGAGTCGGGGGCCCCGACAGATACGCAGTATTTT
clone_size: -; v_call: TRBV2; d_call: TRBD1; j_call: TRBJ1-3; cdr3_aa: CASSPLTGTSGNTIYF; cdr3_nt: TGTGCCAGCAGTCCGTTGACAGGGACCTCTGGAAACACCATATATTTT
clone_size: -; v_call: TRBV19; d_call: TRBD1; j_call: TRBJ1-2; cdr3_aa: CASSGRDRGNYGYTF; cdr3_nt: TGTGCCAGTAGTGGCCGGGACAGGGGAAACTATGGCTACACCTTC
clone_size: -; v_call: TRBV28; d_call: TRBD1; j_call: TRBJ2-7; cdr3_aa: CASNREDRGYEQYF; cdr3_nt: TGTGCCAGCAATCGCGAGGACAGGGGTTACGAGCAGTACTTC
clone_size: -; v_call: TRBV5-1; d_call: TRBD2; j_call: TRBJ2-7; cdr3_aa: CASSLTSGIYEQYF; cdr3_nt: TGCGCCAGCAGCTTGACTAGCGGAATCTACGAGCAGTACTTC
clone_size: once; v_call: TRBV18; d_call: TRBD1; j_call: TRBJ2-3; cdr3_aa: CASSPPTGAPDTQYF; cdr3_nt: TGTGCCAGCTCACCACCGACAGGGGCCCCAGATACGCAGTATTTT
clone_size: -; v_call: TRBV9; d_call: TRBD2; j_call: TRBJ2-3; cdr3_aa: CASSPGLAGSSTDTQYF; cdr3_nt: TGTGCCAGCAGCCCCGGACTAGCGGGGTCTAGCACAGATACGCAGTATTTT
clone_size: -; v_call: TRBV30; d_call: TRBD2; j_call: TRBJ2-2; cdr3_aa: CAWSTGLAGGTGELFF; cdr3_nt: TGTGCCTGGAGTACCGGACTAGCGGGAGGCACCGGGGAGCTGTTTTTT
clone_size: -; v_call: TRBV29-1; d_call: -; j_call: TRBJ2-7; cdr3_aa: CSVLAESYEQYF; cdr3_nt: TGCAGCGTTTTGGCAGAAAGCTACGAGCAGTACTTC
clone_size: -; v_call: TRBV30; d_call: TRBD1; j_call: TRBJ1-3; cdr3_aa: CAYGQGLDSGNTIYF; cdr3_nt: TGTGCATATGGACAGGGCCTCGACTCTGGAAACACCATATATTTT
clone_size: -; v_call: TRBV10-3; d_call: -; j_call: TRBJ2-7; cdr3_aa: CAISEDSEQYF; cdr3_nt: TGTGCCATCAGTGAGGATAGCGAGCAGTACTTC
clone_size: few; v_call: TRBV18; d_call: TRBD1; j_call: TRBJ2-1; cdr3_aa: CASSLLGGQGVGNEQFF; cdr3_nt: TGTGCCAGCTCACTTCTGGGGGGACAGGGAGTGGGCAATGAGCAGTTCTTC
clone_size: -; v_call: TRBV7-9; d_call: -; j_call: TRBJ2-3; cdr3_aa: CASSSRGPDTQYF; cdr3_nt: TGTGCCAGCAGTTCACGTGGCCCAGATACGCAGTATTTT
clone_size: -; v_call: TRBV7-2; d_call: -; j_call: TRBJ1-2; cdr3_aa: CASSLAVESAGVRYGYTF; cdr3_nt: TGTGCCAGCAGCTTAGCGGTAGAGTCGGCAGGGGTTCGGTATGGCTACACCTTC
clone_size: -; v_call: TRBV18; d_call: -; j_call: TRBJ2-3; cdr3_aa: CASSPSYRAGTDTQYF; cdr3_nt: TGTGCCAGCTCACCGTCCTACAGGGCGGGCACAGATACGCAGTATTTT
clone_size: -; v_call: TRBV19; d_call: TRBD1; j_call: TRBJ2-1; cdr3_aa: CAVTGTGVYNEQFF; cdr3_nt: TGTGCCGTAACCGGGACAGGGGTCTACAATGAGCAGTTCTTC
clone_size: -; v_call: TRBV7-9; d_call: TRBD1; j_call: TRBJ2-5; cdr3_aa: CASSAWTGGLYLQETQYF; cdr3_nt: TGTGCCAGCAGCGCCTGGACAGGGGGATTATACTTACAAGAGACCCAGTACTTC
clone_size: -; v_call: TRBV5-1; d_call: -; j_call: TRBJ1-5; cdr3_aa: CASSLGANQPQHF; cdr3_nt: TGCGCCAGCAGCTTGGGGGCCAATCAGCCCCAGCATTTT
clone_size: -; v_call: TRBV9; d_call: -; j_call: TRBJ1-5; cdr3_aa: CASSVEGGQPQHF; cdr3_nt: TGTGCCAGCAGCGTAGAGGGAGGACAGCCCCAGCATTTT
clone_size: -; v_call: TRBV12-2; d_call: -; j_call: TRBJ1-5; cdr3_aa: CASRPISLAGGAGQPQHF; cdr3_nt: TGTGCAAGTCGCCCGATATCCCTGGCGGGGGGGGCGGGACAGCCCCAGCATTTT
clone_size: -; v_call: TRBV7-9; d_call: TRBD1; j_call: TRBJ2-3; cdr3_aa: CASSSPDDRGRLQYF; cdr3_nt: TGTGCCAGCAGCTCCCCTGACGACAGGGGGCGGTTGCAGTATTTT
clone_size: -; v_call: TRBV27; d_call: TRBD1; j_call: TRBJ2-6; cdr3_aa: CASRDSGTASGANVLTF; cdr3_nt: TGTGCCAGCAGAGATTCCGGGACAGCCTCTGGGGCCAACGTCCTGACTTTC
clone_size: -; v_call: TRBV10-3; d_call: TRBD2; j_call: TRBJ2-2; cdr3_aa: CAISPLKGLAGVATGELFF; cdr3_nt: TGTGCCATCAGTCCTTTGAAGGGACTAGCGGGAGTAGCCACCGGGGAGCTGTTTTTT
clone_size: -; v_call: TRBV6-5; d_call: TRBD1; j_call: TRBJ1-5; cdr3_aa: CASRTGQGIQPQHF; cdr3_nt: TGTGCCAGCAGGACGGGACAGGGGATCCAGCCCCAGCATTTT
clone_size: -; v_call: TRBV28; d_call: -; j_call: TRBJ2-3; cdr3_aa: CASSSAGSTDTQYF; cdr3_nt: TGTGCCAGCAGTTCTGCCGGGAGCACAGATACGCAGTATTTT
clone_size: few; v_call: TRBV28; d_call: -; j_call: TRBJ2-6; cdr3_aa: CASSLKGGGANVLTF; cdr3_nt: TGTGCCAGCAGTTTAAAAGGGGGTGGGGCCAACGTCCTGACTTTC